This T cell receptor (beta chain) was identified in a study of cytomegalovirus exposure and HLA in healthy donors. General study findings and limits: A later analysis revealed that TCR association rates differed between HLA loci, peaking at DRB1 and bottoming out at HLA-C. Previous analysis showed most TCR beta V segments were productive about 90% or about 30% of the time.

In the case of this clone: The antigen is unknown.

PCR involved 60 Vbeta and 13 Jbeta primers. Measured with immunoSEQ multiplex PCR; TCRdb has only the in-frame clones, and not every one. The top ten clones hold 6.5% to 8.5% of a sample with over 100,000 clones, roughly three quarters of them seen once. The CDR3 has 14 amino acids. V lost 6 bases, J lost 8 bases, and 16 bases lay in between. The germline V gene has CDR1 KGHSH and CDR2 LQKENI. V and J are TRBV18 and TRBJ1-4; tentative D call: TRBD1 (6 bases). This TCR was recovered from a woman aged 45 to 65 in good health and CMV-seropositive. The sequenced sample was PBMCs. CDR3 DNA sequence: TGTGCCAGCTCTCAGGGGAGCCGACGCGAAAAACTGTTTTTT. This gives the protein CASSQGSRREKLFF.